The entry below gives a single T cell receptor beta chain sequence along with its context. Its matching antigen is unknown. The data stem from a study of T cells in Graves' hyperthyroidism and ophthalmopathy. Notes on the study in general: The blood repertoire included most of the expanded thyroid clonotypes above 0.001.

Germline CDR1 is MNHNS and CDR2 is SASEGT. The germline V and J ends were trimmed by 5 bases and 0 bases, with 7 bases remaining between them. CDR3 length: 13 residues. No ophthalmopathy progression within 18 months constituted stable Graves' hyperthyroidism. Patients were aged 18 to 65, had disease duration under 2 months, and had newly diagnosed hyperthyroidism. The authors obtained PBMCs from 10 ml of fresh peripheral blood. The investigators amplified TCR beta CDR3 regions from RNA transcripts. HTBI primers were used for first-round RT-PCR of the TCR CDR3. TCRdb independently ran MiXCR on the multiplex PCR reads; one entry per CDR3 protein. The sample lists about 560,000 distinct CDR3 sequences, less than 15% occurring once.

The V gene is TRBV6-1, the J gene TRBJ1-2; D is undetermined. Input material: blood. This receptor was identified in a woman between 40 and 55 years old with Graves' hyperthyroidism. The CDR3 DNA follows: TGTGCCAGCAGTAAGACACCTAACTATGGCTACACCTTC. Its protein is CASSKTPNYGYTF.